The text below deals with one T cell receptor (beta chain). These data come from a study of blood T cell repertoires in COVID-19. Germline CDR1 is MGHRA and CDR2 is YSYEKL. The CDR3 spans 16 residues. V gave up 3 bases and J gave up 2 bases, with 17 bases separating them. Sequencing was performed with immunoSEQ multiplex PCR; in TCRdb, only in-frame clones are kept and a portion is missing. There are more than 400,000 clones in the sample; 75% to 90% occur only once, and 0.7% lies in the top ten. Donors were grouped by their self-reported clinical history. J is TRBJ2-7 and V is TRBV4-1; possible D gene TRBD1, 6 bases. The receptor comes from a woman between 18 and 30 years old who had recovered from COVID-19. The sample comprised PBMCs or T cells enriched from blood (not recorded which). The CDR3 region has the DNA TGCGCCAGCAGCCAGTCAACAGGGAGTCGGCCCTACGAGCAGTACTTC. Translating gives CASSQSTGSRPYEQYF.